These 5 T cell receptor beta chains originate from one sample sequenced in a study of cytomegalovirus exposure and HLA in healthy donors. 13 Jbeta primers and 60 Vbeta primers were used for the PCR. The assay was immunoSEQ multiplex PCR, and TCRdb's table has in-frame clones only and misses some. Found here are about 120,000 clones, about 78% of them singletons; the top ten hold roughly 8.2%. The sample consisted of PBMCs. The receptors come from a woman between 35 and 50 years old in good health and CMV-seropositive.

The chain has TRBV9 and TRBJ1-1; D call uncertain. Deletions cut 0 bases from V and 1 base from J, with 4 bases between. The germline gives CDR1 SGDLS, CDR2 YYNGEE. The CDR3 contains 13 residues. CDR3 DNA sequence: TGTGCCAGCAGCGTAGCTACGAACACTGAAGCTTTCTTT. This encodes CASSVATNTEAFF.

The CDR3 DNA follows: TGTGCCAGCAGTGAAACAGTTTACGAGCAGTACTTC. This codes for CASSETVYEQYF. The V gene is TRBV6-1, the J gene TRBJ2-7; D ambiguous. The CDR3 spans 12 residues. V was cut by 2 bases and J by 4 bases, with 6 bases left in between. Looked up from germline, CDR1 is MNHNS and CDR2 is SASEGT.

This chain connects TRBV2 to TRBJ1-1; 11 nucleotides line up with TRBD1. The V gene's germline CDR1 is SNHLY and CDR2 FYNNEI. V trimming: 6 bases; J trimming: 4 bases; junction bases outside the gene matches: 10. The CDR3 runs 16 residues. The CDR3 reads CASSYGQGALITEAFF. The DNA for the CDR3 is TGTGCCAGCAGCTACGGACAGGGGGCCTTGATCACTGAAGCTTTCTTT.

The rearrangement joins TRBV9 to TRBJ1-1; D gene unclear. The length of the CDR3 is 12 residues. Germline lookup yields CDR1 SGDLS and CDR2 YYNGEE. V was trimmed by 0 bases and J by 7 bases, leaving 7 bases between them. The CDR3 protein is CASSVVESEAFF. Written as DNA, the CDR3 is TGTGCCAGCAGCGTAGTTGAGAGTGAAGCTTTCTTT.

The CDR3 here is CASSTGGPFGAGYTF. CDR3 bases: TGTGCCAGCAGCACCGGGGGTCCCTTTGGGGCTGGCTACACCTTC. This chain links TRBV7-2 with TRBJ1-2; weak D call: TRBD1 (5 bases). Germline V gene data show CDR1 as SGHTA and CDR2 as FQGNSA. V was pared by 5 bases and J by 7 bases, with 20 bases between. This CDR3 has 15 amino acids.